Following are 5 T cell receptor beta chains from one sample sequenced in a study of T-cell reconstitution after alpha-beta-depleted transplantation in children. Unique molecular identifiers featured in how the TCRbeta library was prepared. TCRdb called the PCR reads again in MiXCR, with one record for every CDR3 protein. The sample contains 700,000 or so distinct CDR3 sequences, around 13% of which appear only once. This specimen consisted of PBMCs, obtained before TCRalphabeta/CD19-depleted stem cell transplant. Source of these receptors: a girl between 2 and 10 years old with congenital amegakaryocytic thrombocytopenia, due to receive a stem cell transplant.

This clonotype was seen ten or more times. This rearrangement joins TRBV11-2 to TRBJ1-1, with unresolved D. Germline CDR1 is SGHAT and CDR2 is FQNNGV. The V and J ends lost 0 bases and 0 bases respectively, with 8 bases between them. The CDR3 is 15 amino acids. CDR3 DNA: TGTGCCAGCAGCTTAGATGGTCTTCTGAACACTGAAGCTTTCTTT. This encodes CASSLDGLLNTEAFF.

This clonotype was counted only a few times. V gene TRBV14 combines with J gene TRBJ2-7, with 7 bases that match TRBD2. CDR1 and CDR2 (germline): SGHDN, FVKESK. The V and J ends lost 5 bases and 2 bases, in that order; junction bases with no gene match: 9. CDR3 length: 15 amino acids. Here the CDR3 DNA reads TGTGCCAGCAGCGACGGGGGGACGTTACCCTACGAGCAGTACTTC. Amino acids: CASSDGGTLPYEQYF.

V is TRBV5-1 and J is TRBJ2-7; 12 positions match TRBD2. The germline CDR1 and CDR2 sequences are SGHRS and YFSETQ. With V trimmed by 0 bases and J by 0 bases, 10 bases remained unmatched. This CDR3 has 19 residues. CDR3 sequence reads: CASSLVASGRALGSYEQYF. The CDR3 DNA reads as TGCGCCAGCAGCTTGGTTGCTAGCGGGAGGGCCCTGGGCTCCTACGAGCAGTACTTC.

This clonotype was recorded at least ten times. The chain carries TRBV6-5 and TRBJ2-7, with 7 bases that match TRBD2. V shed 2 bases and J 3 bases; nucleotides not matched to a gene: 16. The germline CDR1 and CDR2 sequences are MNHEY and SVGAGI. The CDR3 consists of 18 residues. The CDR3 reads CASSYKSGRDYYYYEQYF. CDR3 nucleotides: TGTGCCAGCAGTTACAAGAGTGGGAGGGACTACTACTACTACGAGCAGTACTTC.

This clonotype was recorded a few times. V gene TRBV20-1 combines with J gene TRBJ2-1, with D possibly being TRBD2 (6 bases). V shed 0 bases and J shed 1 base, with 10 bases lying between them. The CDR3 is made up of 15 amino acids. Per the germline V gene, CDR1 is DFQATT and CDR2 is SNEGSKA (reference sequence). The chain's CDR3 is CSARDWGRSYNEQFF. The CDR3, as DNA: TGCAGTGCTAGAGATTGGGGGAGGTCCTACAATGAGCAGTTCTTC.